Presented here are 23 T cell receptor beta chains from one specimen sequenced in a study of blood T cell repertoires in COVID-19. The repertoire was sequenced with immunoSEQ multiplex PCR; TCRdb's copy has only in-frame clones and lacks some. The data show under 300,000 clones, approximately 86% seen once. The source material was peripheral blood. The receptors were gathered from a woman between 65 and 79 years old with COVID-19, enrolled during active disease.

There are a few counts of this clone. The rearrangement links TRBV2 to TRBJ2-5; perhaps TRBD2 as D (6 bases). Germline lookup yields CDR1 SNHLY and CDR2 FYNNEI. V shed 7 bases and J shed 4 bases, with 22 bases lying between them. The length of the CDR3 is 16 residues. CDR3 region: CASNPGKGWGVETQYF. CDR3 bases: TGTGCCAGCAATCCCGGGAAGGGCTGGGGGGTAGAGACCCAGTACTTC.

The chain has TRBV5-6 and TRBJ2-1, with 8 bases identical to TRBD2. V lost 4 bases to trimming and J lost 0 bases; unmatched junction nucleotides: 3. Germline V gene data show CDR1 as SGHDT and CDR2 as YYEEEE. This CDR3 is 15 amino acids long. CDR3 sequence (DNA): TGTGCCAGCAGCGCGGGGGGTAGCTCCTACAATGAGCAGTTCTTC. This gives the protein CASSAGGSSYNEQFF.

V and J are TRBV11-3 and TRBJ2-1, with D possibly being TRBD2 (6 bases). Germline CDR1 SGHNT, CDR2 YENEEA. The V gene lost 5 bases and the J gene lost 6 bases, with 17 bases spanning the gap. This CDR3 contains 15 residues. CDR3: CASSTRSGLGNEQFF. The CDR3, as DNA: TGTGCCAGCAGCACCCGGTCGGGACTTGGCAATGAGCAGTTCTTC.

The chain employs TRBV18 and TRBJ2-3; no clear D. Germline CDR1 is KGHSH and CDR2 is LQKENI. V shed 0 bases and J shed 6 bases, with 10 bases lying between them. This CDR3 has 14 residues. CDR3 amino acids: CASSPPGLMDTQYF. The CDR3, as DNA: TGTGCCAGCTCACCACCCGGGTTGATGGATACGCAGTATTTT.

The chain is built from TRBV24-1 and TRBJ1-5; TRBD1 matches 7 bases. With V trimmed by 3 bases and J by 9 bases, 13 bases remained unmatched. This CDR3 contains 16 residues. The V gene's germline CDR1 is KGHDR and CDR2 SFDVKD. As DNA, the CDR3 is TGTGCCACCAGTGATCCTATGACAGGGACCCAGGGGCCCCAGCATTTT. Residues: CATSDPMTGTQGPQHF.

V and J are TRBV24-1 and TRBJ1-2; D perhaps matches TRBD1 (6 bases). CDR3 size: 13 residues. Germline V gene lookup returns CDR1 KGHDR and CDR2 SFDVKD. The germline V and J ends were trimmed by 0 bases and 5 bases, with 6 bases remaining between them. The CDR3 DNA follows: TGTGCCACCAGTGATTTGAGGGGGTATGGCTACACCTTC. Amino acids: CATSDLRGYGYTF.

For the CDR3, the DNA is TGTGCCAGCGGGGGCTGGGAGACCCAGTACTTC. Translated, it gives CASGGWETQYF. The V gene is TRBV2, the J gene TRBJ2-5; TRBD1 might be the D (6 bases). Trimming left V 8 bases short and J 5 bases short, with 9 bases between. The CDR3 covers 11 residues. Germline CDR1 SNHLY, CDR2 FYNNEI.

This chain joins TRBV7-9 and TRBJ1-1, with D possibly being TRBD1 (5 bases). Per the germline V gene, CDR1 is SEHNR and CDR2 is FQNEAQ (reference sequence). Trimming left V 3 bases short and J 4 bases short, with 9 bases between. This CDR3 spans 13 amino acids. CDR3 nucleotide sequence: TGTGCCAGCAGCTTCCAGGGTTCCACTGAAGCTTTCTTT. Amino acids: CASSFQGSTEAFF. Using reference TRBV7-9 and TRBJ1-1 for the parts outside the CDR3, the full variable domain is DTGVSQNPRHKITKRGQNVTFRCDPISEHNRLYWYRQTLGQGPEFLTYFQNEAQLEKSRLLSDRFSAERPKGSFSTLEIQRTEQGDSAMYLCASSFQGSTEAFFGQGTRLTVV.

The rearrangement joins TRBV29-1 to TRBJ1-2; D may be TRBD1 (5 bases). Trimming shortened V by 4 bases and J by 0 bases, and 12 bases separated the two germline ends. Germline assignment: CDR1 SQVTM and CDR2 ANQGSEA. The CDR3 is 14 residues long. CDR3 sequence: CSVVAGTPNYGYTF. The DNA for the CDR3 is TGCAGCGTTGTGGCGGGGACCCCTAACTATGGCTACACCTTC.

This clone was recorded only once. The chain's CDR3 is CASSIWPGAYEQYF. As DNA, the CDR3 is TGTGCCAGTAGTATTTGGCCAGGGGCCTACGAGCAGTACTTC. The chain uses TRBV19 and TRBJ2-7; D might be TRBD1 (6 bases). This CDR3 has 14 residues. CDR1 LNHDA and CDR2 SQIVND come from the germline V gene (reference sequence). Trimming left V 3 bases short and J 2 bases short, with 11 bases between. Filled out from reference TRBV19 and TRBJ2-7, the complete variable domain reads DGGITQSPKYLFRKEGQNVTLSCEQNLNHDAMYWYRQDPGQGLRLIYYSQIVNDFQKGDIAEGYSVSREKKESFPLTVTSAQKNPTAFYLCASSIWPGAYEQYFGPGTRLTVT.

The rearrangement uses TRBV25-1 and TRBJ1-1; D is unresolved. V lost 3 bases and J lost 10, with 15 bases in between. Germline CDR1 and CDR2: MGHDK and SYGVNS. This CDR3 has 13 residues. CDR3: CASSDWRPRGAFF. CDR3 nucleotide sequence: TGTGCCAGCAGTGATTGGAGGCCCCGGGGAGCTTTCTTT.

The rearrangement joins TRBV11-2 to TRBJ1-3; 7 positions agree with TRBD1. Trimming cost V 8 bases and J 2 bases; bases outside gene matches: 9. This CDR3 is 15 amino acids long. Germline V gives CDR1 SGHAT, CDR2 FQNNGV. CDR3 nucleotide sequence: TGTGCCAGCGCCTTACGGGACAGTGCTGGAAACACCATATATTTT. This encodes CASALRDSAGNTIYF.

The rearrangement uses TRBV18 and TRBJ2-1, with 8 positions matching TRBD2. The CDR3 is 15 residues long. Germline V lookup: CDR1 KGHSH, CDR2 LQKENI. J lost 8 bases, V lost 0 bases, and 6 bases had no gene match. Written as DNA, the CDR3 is TGTGCCAGCTCACCACCCCGGGGGGGATGGGATGAGCAGTTCTTC. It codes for CASSPPRGGWDEQFF.

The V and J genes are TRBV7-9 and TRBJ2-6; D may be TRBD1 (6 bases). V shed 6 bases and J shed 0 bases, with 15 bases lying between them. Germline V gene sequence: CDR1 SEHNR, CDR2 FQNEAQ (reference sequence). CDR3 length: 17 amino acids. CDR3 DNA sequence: TGTGCCAGCAGTTACTTACAGGGCCTCTCTGGGGCCAACGTCCTGACTTTC. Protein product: CASSYLQGLSGANVLTF.

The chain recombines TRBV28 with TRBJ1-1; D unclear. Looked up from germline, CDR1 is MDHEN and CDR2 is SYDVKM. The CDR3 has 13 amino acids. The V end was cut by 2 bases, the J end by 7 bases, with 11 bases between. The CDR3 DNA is TGTGCCAGCAGTTTACCGTCCAACGGTGAAGCTTTCTTT. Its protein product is CASSLPSNGEAFF.

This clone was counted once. The CDR3 nucleotides are TGTGCCAGCAGCTTAACTGACGAGCAGTACTTC. Translating gives CASSLTDEQYF. The chain couples TRBV7-6 to TRBJ2-7; D call uncertain. Germline lookup yields CDR1 SGHVS and CDR2 FNYEAQ. This CDR3 contains 11 residues. V shed 2 bases and J shed 5 bases, with 4 bases lying between them. Full variable domain (remainder filled in from reference TRBV7-6 and TRBJ2-7): GAGVSQSPRYKVTKRGQDVALRCDPISGHVSLYWYRQALGQGPEFLTYFNYEAQQDKSGLPNDRFSAERPEGSISTLTIQRTEQRDSAMYRCASSLTDEQYFGPGTRLTVT.

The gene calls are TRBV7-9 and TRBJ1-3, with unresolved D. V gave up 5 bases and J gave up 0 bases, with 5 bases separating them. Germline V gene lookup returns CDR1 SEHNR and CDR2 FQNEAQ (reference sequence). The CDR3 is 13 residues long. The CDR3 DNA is TGTGCCAGCAGCGGCGGCTCTGGAAACACCATATATTTT. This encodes CASSGGSGNTIYF.

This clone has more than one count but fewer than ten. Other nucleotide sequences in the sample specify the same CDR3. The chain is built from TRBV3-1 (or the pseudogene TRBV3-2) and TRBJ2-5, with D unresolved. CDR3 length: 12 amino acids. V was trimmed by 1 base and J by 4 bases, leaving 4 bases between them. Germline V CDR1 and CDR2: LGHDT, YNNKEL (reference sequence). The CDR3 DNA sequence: TGTGCCAGCAGCCAAGTCAGAGAGACCCAGTACTTC. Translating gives CASSQVRETQYF.

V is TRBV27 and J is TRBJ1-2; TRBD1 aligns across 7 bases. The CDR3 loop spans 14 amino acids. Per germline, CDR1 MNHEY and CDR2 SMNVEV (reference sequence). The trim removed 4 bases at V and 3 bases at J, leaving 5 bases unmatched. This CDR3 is CASSSGQLHYGYTF. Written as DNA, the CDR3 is TGTGCCAGCAGTTCGGGACAGCTCCACTATGGCTACACCTTC.

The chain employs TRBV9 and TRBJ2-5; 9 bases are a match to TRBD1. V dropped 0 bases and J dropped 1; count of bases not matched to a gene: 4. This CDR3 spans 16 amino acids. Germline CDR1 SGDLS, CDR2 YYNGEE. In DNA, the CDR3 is TGTGCCAGCAGCGTAGAAGGGACAGGGATCCAAGAGACCCAGTACTTC. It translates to CASSVEGTGIQETQYF. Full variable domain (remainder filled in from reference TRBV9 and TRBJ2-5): DSGVTQTPKHLITATGQRVTLRCSPRSGDLSVYWYQQSLDQGLQFLIQYYNGEERAKGNILERFSAQQFPDLHSELNLSSLELGDSALYFCASSVEGTGIQETQYFGPGTRLLVL.

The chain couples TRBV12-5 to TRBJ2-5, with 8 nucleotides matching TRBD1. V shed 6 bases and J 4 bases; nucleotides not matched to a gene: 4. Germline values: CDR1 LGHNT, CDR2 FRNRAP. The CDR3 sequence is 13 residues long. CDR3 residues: CASGAGGRETQYF. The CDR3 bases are TGTGCTAGTGGGGCAGGGGGCAGAGAGACCCAGTACTTC.

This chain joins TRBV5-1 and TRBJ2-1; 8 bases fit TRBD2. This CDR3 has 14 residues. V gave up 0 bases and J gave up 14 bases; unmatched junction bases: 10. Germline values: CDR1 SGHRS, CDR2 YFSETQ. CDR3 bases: TGCGCCAGCAGCTTGGCGATCGGGGGGGCCCTGGAGTTCTTC. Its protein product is CASSLAIGGALEFF.

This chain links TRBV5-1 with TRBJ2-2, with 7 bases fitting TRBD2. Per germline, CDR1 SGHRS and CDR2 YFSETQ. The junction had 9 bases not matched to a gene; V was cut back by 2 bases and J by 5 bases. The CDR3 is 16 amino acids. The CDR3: CASSFLGRGGTGELFF. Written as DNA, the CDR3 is TGCGCCAGCAGCTTTTTGGGGCGCGGGGGTACCGGGGAGCTGTTTTTT.